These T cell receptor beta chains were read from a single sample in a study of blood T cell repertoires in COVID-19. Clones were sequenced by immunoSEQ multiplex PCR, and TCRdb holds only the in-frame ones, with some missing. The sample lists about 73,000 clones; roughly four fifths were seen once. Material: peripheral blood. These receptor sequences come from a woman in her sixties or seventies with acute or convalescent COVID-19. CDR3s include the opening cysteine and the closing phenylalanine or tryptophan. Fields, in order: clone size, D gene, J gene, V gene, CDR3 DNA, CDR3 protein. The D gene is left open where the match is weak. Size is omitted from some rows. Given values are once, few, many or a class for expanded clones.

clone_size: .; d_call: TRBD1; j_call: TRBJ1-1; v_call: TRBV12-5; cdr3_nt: TGTGCTAGTGGTTCTCCAGGGGGGACTGAAGCTTTCTTT; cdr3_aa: CASGSPGGTEAFF
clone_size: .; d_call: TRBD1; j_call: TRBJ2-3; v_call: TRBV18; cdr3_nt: TGTGCCAGCTCACCTCTCGGGACAGGGACCCCGGATACGCAGTATTTT; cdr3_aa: CASSPLGTGTPDTQYF
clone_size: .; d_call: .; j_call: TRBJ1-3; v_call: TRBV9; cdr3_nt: TGTGCCAGCAGCGCGGACTTGGGGACTGGAAACACCATATATTTT; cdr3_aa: CASSADLGTGNTIYF
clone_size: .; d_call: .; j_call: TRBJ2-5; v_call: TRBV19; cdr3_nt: TGTGCCAGTAGCATGGGCGTTTGGGGGGGGCGAGAGACCCAGTACTTC; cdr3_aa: CASSMGVWGGRETQYF
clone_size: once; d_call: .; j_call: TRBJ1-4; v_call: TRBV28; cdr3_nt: TGTGCCAGCAGCCAATTGGGGGCGCGAAGTGAAAAACTGTTTTTT; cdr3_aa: CASSQLGARSEKLFF
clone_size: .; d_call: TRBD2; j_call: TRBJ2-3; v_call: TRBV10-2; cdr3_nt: TGCGCCAGCACTCTGACTAGCGCGTCAGATACGCAGTATTTT; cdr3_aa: CASTLTSASDTQYF
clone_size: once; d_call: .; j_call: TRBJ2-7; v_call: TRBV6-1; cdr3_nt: TGTGCCAGCAGTGAAGAGGGGAGGAAGGGTTCCTACGAGCAGTACTTC; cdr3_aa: CASSEEGRKGSYEQYF
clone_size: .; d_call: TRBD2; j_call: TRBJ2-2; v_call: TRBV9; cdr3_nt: TGTGCCAGCAGCAGGTCTGGGAGGGGCAACACCGGGGAGCTGTTTTTT; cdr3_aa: CASSRSGRGNTGELFF
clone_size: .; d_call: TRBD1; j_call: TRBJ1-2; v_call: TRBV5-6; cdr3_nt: TGTGCCAGCGGGGACAGCTATGGCTACACCTTC; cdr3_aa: CASGDSYGYTF
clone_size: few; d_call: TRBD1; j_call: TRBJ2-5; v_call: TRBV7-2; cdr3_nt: TGTGCCAGCAGCTTGCAGGGGGTCCGAGAGACCCAGTACTTC; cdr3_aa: CASSLQGVRETQYF
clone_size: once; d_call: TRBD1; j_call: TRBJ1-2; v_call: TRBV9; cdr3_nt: TGTGCCAGCAGCGGGGACAGGGGTGAAGCTAACTATGGCTACACCTTC; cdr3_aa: CASSGDRGEANYGYTF
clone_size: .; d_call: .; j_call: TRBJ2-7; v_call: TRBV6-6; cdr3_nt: TGTGCCAGCAGGCATCTGAGGGACAACTCCTACGAGCAGTACTTC; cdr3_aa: CASRHLRDNSYEQYF
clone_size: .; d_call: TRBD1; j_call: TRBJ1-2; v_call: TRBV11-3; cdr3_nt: TGTGCCAGCAGCCAAGACTGGACAGGGCTTAACTATGGCTACACCTTC; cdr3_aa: CASSQDWTGLNYGYTF
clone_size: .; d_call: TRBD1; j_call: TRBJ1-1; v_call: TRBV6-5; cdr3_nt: TGTGCCAGCAGGGAGGACAGGCTGATGAACACTGAAGCTTTCTTT; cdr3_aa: CASREDRLMNTEAFF
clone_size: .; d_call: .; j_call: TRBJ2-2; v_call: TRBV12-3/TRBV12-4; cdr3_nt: TGTGCCAGCAGTTTCTTCCCCGGGGAGCTGTTTTTT; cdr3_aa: CASSFFPGELFF
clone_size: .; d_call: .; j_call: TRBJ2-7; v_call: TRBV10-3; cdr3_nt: TGTGCCATCAGTGAGTCTGGCACCACCTACGAGCAGTACTTC; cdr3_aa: CAISESGTTYEQYF
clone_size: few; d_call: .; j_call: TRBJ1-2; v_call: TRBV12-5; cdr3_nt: TGTGCTAGTGGAGTCTTGGCCAGTTATGGCTACACCTTC; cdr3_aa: CASGVLASYGYTF
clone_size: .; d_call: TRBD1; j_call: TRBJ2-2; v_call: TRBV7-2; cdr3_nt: TGTGCCAGCAGCCCTGGATTGGGACAGGGGGCGAGGACCGGGGAGCTGTTTTTT; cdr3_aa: CASSPGLGQGARTGELFF
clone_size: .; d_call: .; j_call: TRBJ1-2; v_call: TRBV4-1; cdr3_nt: TGCGCCAGCAGCCAAGTTGGGCCGGCTAACTATGGCTACACCTTC; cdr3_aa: CASSQVGPANYGYTF
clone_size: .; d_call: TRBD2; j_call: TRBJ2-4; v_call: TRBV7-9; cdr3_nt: TGTGCCAGCAGCTCCGGGACTAGCGAGACTAGAAACATTCAGTACTTC; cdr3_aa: CASSSGTSETRNIQYF
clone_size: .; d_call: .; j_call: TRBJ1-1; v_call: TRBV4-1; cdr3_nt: TGCGCCAGCAGCCAAGTGCCAGGGGACACTGAAGCTTTCTTT; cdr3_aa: CASSQVPGDTEAFF
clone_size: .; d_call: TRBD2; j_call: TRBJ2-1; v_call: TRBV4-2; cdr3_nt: TGTGCCAGCAGCCAGGGGGTCACTAGCGGGAGGATGGGTCCCTACAATGAGCAGTTCTTC; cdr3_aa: CASSQGVTSGRMGPYNEQFF
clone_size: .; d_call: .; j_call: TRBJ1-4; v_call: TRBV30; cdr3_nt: TGTGCCTGGAGTGGTACAGGCGTTGCAACTAATGAAAAACTGTTTTTT; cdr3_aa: CAWSGTGVATNEKLFF
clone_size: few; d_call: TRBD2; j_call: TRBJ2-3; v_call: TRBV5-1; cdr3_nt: TGCGCCAGCAGCCTCGCCGCGGGTAGGCTAGCGGGAAAGGGGGATACGCAGTATTTT; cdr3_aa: CASSLAAGRLAGKGDTQYF
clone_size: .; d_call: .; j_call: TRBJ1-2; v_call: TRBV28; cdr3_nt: TGTGCCAGCAGTCGGGCGAGGGCCTCCTATGGCTACACCTTC; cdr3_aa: CASSRARASYGYTF
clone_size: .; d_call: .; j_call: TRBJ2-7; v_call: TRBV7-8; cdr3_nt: TGTGCCAGCAGCCCGACTGACGCGAGCGGTCCGTACGAGCAGTACTTC; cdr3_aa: CASSPTDASGPYEQYF
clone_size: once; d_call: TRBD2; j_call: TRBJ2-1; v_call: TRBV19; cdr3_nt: TGTGCCAGTAGCAGGACTAGCGGGGGGGCCAGGTTCTTC; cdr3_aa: CASSRTSGGARFF
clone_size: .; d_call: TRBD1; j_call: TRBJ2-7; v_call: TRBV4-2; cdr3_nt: TGTGCCAGCAGCCAAAGCGGGACAGGGGCCTACGAGCAGTACTTC; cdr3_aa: CASSQSGTGAYEQYF
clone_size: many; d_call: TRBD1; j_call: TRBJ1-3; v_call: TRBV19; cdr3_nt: TGTGCCAGTAGTGCATTAAACCGGGACAGGGCTGGAAACACCATATATTTT; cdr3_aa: CASSALNRDRAGNTIYF
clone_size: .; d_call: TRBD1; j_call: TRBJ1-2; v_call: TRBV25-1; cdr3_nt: TGTGCCAGCAGGGGAGGAGGGGGCTTCTATGGCTACACCTTC; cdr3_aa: CASRGGGGFYGYTF
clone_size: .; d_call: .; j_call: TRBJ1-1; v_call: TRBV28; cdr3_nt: TGTGCCAGCAGACTCTATCAGGTTGCTTTCTTT; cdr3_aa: CASRLYQVAFF
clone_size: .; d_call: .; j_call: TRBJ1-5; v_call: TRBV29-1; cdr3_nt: TGCAGCGTTGGGAGGGATGGGGATCAGCCCCAGCATTTT; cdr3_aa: CSVGRDGDQPQHF
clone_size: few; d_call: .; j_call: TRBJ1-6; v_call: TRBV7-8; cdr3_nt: TGTGCCAGCAGCTCGCCTAGCGGGGCGGGAAATTCACCCCTCCACTTT; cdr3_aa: CASSSPSGAGNSPLHF